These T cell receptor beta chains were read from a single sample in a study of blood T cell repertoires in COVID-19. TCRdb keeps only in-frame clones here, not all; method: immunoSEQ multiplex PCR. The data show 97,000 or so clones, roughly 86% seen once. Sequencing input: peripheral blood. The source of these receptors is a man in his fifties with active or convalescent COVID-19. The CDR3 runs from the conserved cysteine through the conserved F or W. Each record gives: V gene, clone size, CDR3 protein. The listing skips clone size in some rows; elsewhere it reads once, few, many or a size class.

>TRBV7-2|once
CASSLAGTGRSDTQYF
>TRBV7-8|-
CASSPDRDEQFF
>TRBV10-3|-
CAIGYSMPSEGPQHF
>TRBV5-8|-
CASSLGLRTDNYGYTF
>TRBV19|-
CATGTGGTLNYGYTF
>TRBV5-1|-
CASSYGTGVGELFF
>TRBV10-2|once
CASSDRGRTEAFF
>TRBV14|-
CASRLTAVGTQYF
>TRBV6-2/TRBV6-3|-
CASSSTIFYYEQYF
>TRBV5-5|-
CASSLPRTGEGSEKLFF
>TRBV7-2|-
CASTPRGTGSTDTQYF
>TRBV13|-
CASSLGSFRQIGSYEQYF
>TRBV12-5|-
CASGGEGTQYF
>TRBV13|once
CASSLGGGVQETQYF
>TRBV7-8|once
CASSLAGLASTDTQYF
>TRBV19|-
CASRTLGQYYGYTF
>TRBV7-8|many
CASSLAGGGGDIQYF
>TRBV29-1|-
CSPYAGTTDTQYF
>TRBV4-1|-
CASTILSRVLNQPQHF
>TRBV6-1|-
CASSEAHGSANTGELFF
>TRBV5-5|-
CASSPPGGGSGANVLTF
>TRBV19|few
CASRRTSGVYNEQFF
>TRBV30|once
CAWSVGGAGNTIYF
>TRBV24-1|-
CATRDRGNQPQHF
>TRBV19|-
CASSLTGWDTEAFF
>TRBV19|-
CASSMGQGSYEQYF
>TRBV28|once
CASLGQQGAYEKLFF